The 15 T cell receptor beta chains given below trace back to one sample, sequenced in a study of blood T cell repertoires in COVID-19. Clones were sequenced by immunoSEQ multiplex PCR, and TCRdb holds only the in-frame ones, with some missing. The sample has 150,000 to 250,000 clones, 75% to 85% seen once. The sequencing input was PBMCs or T cells enriched from blood (not recorded which). Receptors were obtained from a man in his forties who had recovered from COVID-19.

The genes are TRBV7-9 and TRBJ2-3; 7 bases align to TRBD2. This CDR3 is 12 amino acids long. V shed 11 bases and J 2 bases; nucleotides not matched to a gene: 4. In germline, CDR1 is SEHNR, CDR2 FQNEAQ (reference sequence). CDR3 nucleotides: TGTGCCGGGGGAGGGTCCACAGATACGCAGTATTTT. Translating gives CAGGGSTDTQYF.

V gene TRBV28 combines with J gene TRBJ2-7, with 11 bases fitting TRBD1. The CDR3 covers 14 residues. The germline CDR1 and CDR2 sequences are MDHEN and SYDVKM. V dropped 7 bases and J dropped 3; count of bases not matched to a gene: 5. CDR3 protein: CASTSGTGGYEQYF. The CDR3 coding sequence is TGTGCCAGCACTTCCGGGACAGGGGGCTACGAGCAGTACTTC.

V and J are TRBV10-3 and TRBJ2-2; 7 bases line up with TRBD1. Germline values: CDR1 ENHRY, CDR2 SYGVKD. The junction had 8 bases not matched to a gene; V was cut back by 11 bases and J by 2 bases. This CDR3 has 14 residues. CDR3 DNA sequence: TGTGCCGCGAGCACAGGGGTCAACACCGGGGAGCTGTTTTTT. It encodes CAASTGVNTGELFF.

This chain connects TRBV27 to TRBJ1-2, with TRBD1 matching 7 bases. Germline CDR1 reads MNHEY; CDR2 reads SMNVEV (reference sequence). This CDR3 spans 15 amino acids. Trimming took 5 bases from V and 3 from J; bases not matched to a gene: 9. The CDR3 coding sequence is TGTGCCAGCAGTACAGGGGCAGGGGGATACTATGGCTACACCTTC. Translation gives CASSTGAGGYYGYTF.

This rearrangement joins TRBV4-2 to TRBJ1-4; tentative D call: TRBD1 (6 bases). Between the trimmed V and J ends, which lost 4 bases and 4 bases, there was a span of 16 bases. CDR3 size: 16 residues. The germline CDR1 and CDR2 sequences are LGHNA and YNFKEQ. The CDR3 coding sequence is TGTGCCAGCAGCCGAAATGGGGACACGTATAATGAAAAACTGTTTTTT. This translates into CASSRNGDTYNEKLFF.

The rearrangement links TRBV5-1 to TRBJ2-7; 11 positions match TRBD2. CDR3 size: 15 residues. CDR1 is SGHRS and CDR2 is YFSETQ in the germline V gene. Trimming at V came to 2 bases and at J to 4 bases, leaving 5 bases not matched to a gene. CDR3 sequence reads: CASSFLAGGIYEQYF. CDR3 DNA sequence: TGCGCCAGCAGCTTCTTAGCGGGAGGGATTTACGAGCAGTACTTC.

The chain carries TRBV12-5 and TRBJ2-7; 7 bases agree with TRBD2. Germline CDR1 and CDR2: LGHNT and FRNRAP. There are 19 residues in the CDR3. The trim removed 5 bases at V and 7 bases at J, leaving 26 bases unmatched. CDR3 protein: CASGPRNGGRALTTKEQYF. CDR3 bases: TGTGCTAGTGGTCCGAGAAATGGGGGGAGGGCCCTAACTACGAAGGAGCAGTACTTC.

This sequence joins TRBV19 and TRBJ2-5; D is unclear. Trimming shortened V by 5 bases and J by 0 bases, and 10 bases separated the two germline ends. The CDR3 is 14 residues long. Germline CDR1 is LNHDA and CDR2 is SQIVND (reference sequence). The CDR3 spells CASSPQLYQETQYF. In DNA, the CDR3 is TGTGCCAGTAGTCCTCAGTTGTACCAAGAGACCCAGTACTTC.

V and J are TRBV9 and TRBJ2-1, with D perhaps matching TRBD2 (6 bases). CDR3 length: 16 residues. Trimming took off 0 bases at V and 8 bases at J, with 18 bases between the two ends. The germline gives CDR1 SGDLS, CDR2 YYNGEE. The CDR3 loop reads CASSVDITGVGDEQFF. CDR3 DNA: TGTGCCAGCAGCGTAGACATTACGGGAGTCGGGGATGAGCAGTTCTTC. Full variable domain (missing parts from reference TRBV9 and TRBJ2-1): DSGVTQTPKHLITATGQRVTLRCSPRSGDLSVYWYQQSLDQGLQFLIQYYNGEERAKGNILERFSAQQFPDLHSELNLSSLELGDSALYFCASSVDITGVGDEQFFGPGTRLTVL.

In this sample, this clone turned up a few times. The CDR3 nucleotides read TGTGCCAGCAAAGATTCGAGCTCCTACGAGCAGTACGTC. Its protein is CASKDSSSYEQYV. The V and J genes are TRBV2 and TRBJ2-7; D unresolved. This CDR3 has 13 residues. Germline V gene sequence: CDR1 SNHLY, CDR2 FYNNEI. V lost 7 bases and J 0 bases, leaving 10 bases between the germline ends.

The chain employs TRBV30 and TRBJ2-1; TRBD1 matches at 10 bases. CDR3 length equals 16 residues. Germline CDR1 reads GTSNPN; CDR2 reads SVGIG (reference sequence). Trimming cost V 2 bases and J 6 bases; bases outside gene matches: 10. DNA of the CDR3: TGTGCCTGGAGTCCCGTCCTTTGGACAGGGGGCAATGAGCAGTTCTTC. This sequence encodes CAWSPVLWTGGNEQFF.

The DNA of the CDR3 is TGTGCCAGCAGCCCTTACCCCGGGACAGCCGGAACCGGGGAGCTGTTTTTT. This sequence encodes CASSPYPGTAGTGELFF. The V and J genes are TRBV9 and TRBJ2-2; TRBD1 agrees at 7 bases. CDR3 length: 17 amino acids. The germline CDR1 and CDR2 sequences are SGDLS and YYNGEE. The J segment lost 5 bases and the V segment lost 4 bases, leaving 14 bases of the junction unmatched.

The chain links TRBV7-6 to TRBJ2-1; 12 nucleotides match TRBD2. This CDR3 contains 17 residues. Germline CDR1 and CDR2: SGHVS and FNYEAQ. The J segment lost 2 bases and the V segment lost 5 bases, leaving 7 bases of the junction unmatched. The CDR3 reads CASSRTTSGRTYNEQFF. CDR3 in DNA: TGTGCCAGCAGCCGCACGACTAGCGGGAGAACCTACAATGAGCAGTTCTTC.

This chain joins TRBV10-3 and TRBJ2-3; 7 bases are a match to TRBD1. The CDR3 consists of 15 residues. Germline V gene lookup returns CDR1 ENHRY and CDR2 SYGVKD. The junction had 11 bases not matched to a gene; V was cut back by 5 bases and J by 6 bases. The CDR3 sequence is CAISTDRAKIDTQYF. In DNA, the CDR3 is TGTGCCATCAGTACCGACAGGGCAAAAATTGATACGCAGTATTTT.

CDR3: CASSLGQGKAFF. The DNA of the CDR3 is TGTGCCAGCAGCTTAGGGCAGGGCAAAGCTTTCTTT. The chain links TRBV11-3 to TRBJ1-1, with D possibly TRBD1 on 5 matching bases. Germline loops: CDR1 SGHNT, CDR2 YENEEA. CDR3 length: 12 amino acids. Between the trimmed V and J ends, which lost 1 base and 9 bases, there was a span of 9 bases.